One sample yielded the 21 T cell receptor beta chains listed below, sequenced in a study of blood T cell repertoires in COVID-19. This table comes from immunoSEQ multiplex PCR, and its TCRdb copy is limited to in-frame clones, with some not included. The sample consists of 100,000 to 120,000 clones, about 85% of them appearing once. Sequencing used peripheral blood. The origin of the receptors is a woman aged 70-85 years with acute or convalescent COVID-19.

V is TRBV28 and J is TRBJ2-7; 9 bases agree with TRBD1. The CDR3 length is 18 residues. Germline loops: CDR1 MDHEN, CDR2 SYDVKM. V shed 5 bases and J 3 bases; nucleotides not matched to a gene: 17. In DNA form, the CDR3 reads TGTGCCAGCAGTCCCCTTGTACAGGGGGCCCTCATGCACTACGAGCAGTACTTC. Translated: CASSPLVQGALMHYEQYF.

The chain has TRBV7-2 and TRBJ2-3; perhaps TRBD2 as D (6 bases). This CDR3 has 14 amino acids. CDR1 and CDR2 (germline): SGHTA, FQGNSA. The ends were cut back, 1 base at V and 2 bases at J, with 7 bases in the middle. CDR3 in amino acids: CASSLGGVTDTQYF. The CDR3 DNA reads TGTGCCAGCAGCTTAGGGGGGGTCACAGATACGCAGTATTTT.

V and J are TRBV6-5 and TRBJ1-5, with 10 bases lining up with TRBD1. The CDR3 is 15 amino acids. Germline loops: CDR1 MNHEY, CDR2 SVGAGI. V lost 4 bases to trimming and J lost 7 bases; unmatched junction nucleotides: 7. The CDR3 spells CASSFPGQGRQPQHF. As DNA, the CDR3 is TGTGCCAGCAGTTTCCCGGGACAGGGGCGACAGCCCCAGCATTTT.

The chain has TRBV4-1 and TRBJ1-2, with TRBD1 identical over 8 bases. Trimming cost V 0 bases and J 4 bases; bases outside gene matches: 7. Per the germline V gene, CDR1 is MGHRA and CDR2 is YSYEKL. There are 16 residues in the CDR3. The CDR3 coding sequence is TGCGCCAGCAGCCAAGAGTCTTGGCAGGGGGCCTATGGCTACACCTTC. As protein: CASSQESWQGAYGYTF.

The chain uses TRBV5-1 and TRBJ2-3, with 14 bases identical to TRBD2. This CDR3 is built from 16 residues. CDR1 and CDR2 from the germline V gene are SGHRS and YFSETQ. V gave up 4 bases and J gave up 4 bases; unmatched junction bases: 5. For the CDR3, the DNA is TGCGCCAGCAGCAGGGGACTAGCGGGAGCCCCAGATACGCAGTATTTT. This translates into CASSRGLAGAPDTQYF.

CDR3: CASSQDRNYGYTF. In DNA, the CDR3 is TGTGCCAGCAGCCAAGACAGGAACTATGGCTACACCTTC. The chain joins TRBV7-3 to TRBJ1-2; D is perhaps TRBD1 (6 bases). Germline V lookup: CDR1 SGHTA, CDR2 FQGTGA. V gave up 5 bases and J gave up 2 bases, with 9 bases separating them. The CDR3 loop spans 13 amino acids. The full variable domain, rest sourced from reference TRBV7-3 and TRBJ1-2, is GAGVSQTPSNKVTEKGKYVELRCDPISGHTALYWYRQSLGQGPEFLIYFQGTGAADDSGLPNDRFFAVRPEGSVSTLKIQRTERGDSAVYLCASSQDRNYGYTFGSGTRLTVV.

The chain combines TRBV7-2 with TRBJ1-2; no definite D call. CDR1 is SGHTA, CDR2 FQGNSA, per germline. Trimming took 1 base from V and 8 from J, leaving 11 bases between them. This CDR3 contains 13 residues. In nucleotides, the CDR3 is TGTGCCAGCAGCTTAGGTCGCCCTCGGGGCTACACCTTC. This gives the protein CASSLGRPRGYTF.

CDR3 coding DNA: TGTGCCAGCAGTGATTTACTAGCGGGGGGTGTGGCCAAAAACATTCAGTACTTC. It yields the protein CASSDLLAGGVAKNIQYF. This rearrangement joins TRBV2 to TRBJ2-4; 12 bases are shared with TRBD2. CDR3 length: 18 residues. CDR1 SNHLY and CDR2 FYNNEI come from the germline V gene. V shed 3 bases and J 1 base; nucleotides not matched to a gene: 7.

This rearrangement joins TRBV7-3 to TRBJ1-1; TRBD1 matches at 9 bases. The CDR3 totals 14 residues. Germline V gene data show CDR1 as SGHTA and CDR2 as FQGTGA. V lost 4 bases to trimming and J lost 1 base; unmatched junction nucleotides: 1. The CDR3 sequence is CASSWTGANTEAFF. CDR3 bases: TGTGCCAGCAGCTGGACAGGGGCGAACACTGAAGCTTTCTTT.

This chain joins TRBV7-9 and TRBJ1-2, with D hard to call. This CDR3 has 11 residues. V was pared by 5 bases and J by 8 bases, with 9 bases between. Germline V CDR1 and CDR2: SEHNR, FQNEAQ (reference sequence). CDR3 in amino acids: CASSPLLGYTF. The CDR3 bases are TGTGCCAGCAGCCCCCTTCTAGGCTACACCTTC.

The chain couples TRBV27 to TRBJ2-7, with 7 nucleotides matching TRBD1. V lost 5 bases and J lost 0; bases outside the gene matches: 7. The CDR3 runs to 15 residues. The germline V gene has CDR1 MNHEY and CDR2 SMNVEV (reference sequence). DNA of the CDR3: TGTGCCAGCAGTCTTGGCCGGGACAGCTCCTACGAGCAGTACGTC. Translated, it gives CASSLGRDSSYEQYV.

J is TRBJ1-3 and V is TRBV28; D perhaps matches TRBD1 (5 bases). Trimming took off 4 bases at V and 0 bases at J, with 10 bases between the two ends. Germline V gives CDR1 MDHEN, CDR2 SYDVKM. This CDR3 is built from 15 residues. The CDR3 nucleotides read TGTGCCAGCAGTTCCCAACAGGTCTCTGGAAACACCATATATTTT. It codes for CASSSQQVSGNTIYF. Full variable domain (missing parts from reference TRBV28 and TRBJ1-3): DVKVTQSSRYLVKRTGEKVFLECVQDMDHENMFWYRQDPGLGLRLIYFSYDVKMKEKGDIPEGYSVSREKKERFSLILESASTNQTSMYLCASSSQQVSGNTIYFGEGSWLTVV.

This clone is a singleton in its sample. The chain uses TRBV15 and TRBJ2-3; D is uncertain. The ends were cut back, 1 base at V and 2 bases at J, with 10 bases in the middle. The germline gives CDR1 LNHNV, CDR2 YYDKDF (reference sequence). The CDR3 consists of 15 residues. CDR3 sequence (DNA): TGTGCCACCAGCAGAGGAGGCCAGATCACAGATACGCAGTATTTT. Its translation: CATSRGGQITDTQYF. Together with reference TRBV15 and TRBJ2-3, the CDR3 gives the full variable domain: DAMVIQNPRYQVTQFGKPVTLSCSQTLNHNVMYWYQQKSSQAPKLLFHYYDKDFNNEADTPDNFQSRRPNTSFCFLDIRSPGLGDTAMYLCATSRGGQITDTQYFGPGTRLTVL.

The chain links TRBV4-1 to TRBJ2-1; D is unclear. The CDR3 contains 14 residues. CDR1 is MGHRA and CDR2 is YSYEKL in the germline V gene. V was trimmed by 8 bases and J by 1 base, leaving 12 bases between them. In nucleotides, the CDR3 is TGCGCCAGCTCCGGTCACGGGTCCTACAATGAGCAGTTCTTC. This encodes CASSGHGSYNEQFF.

The genes are TRBV7-2 and TRBJ2-2; D is perhaps TRBD2 (6 bases). Trimming took off 9 bases at V and 9 bases at J, with 20 bases between the two ends. Germline V CDR1 and CDR2: SGHTA, FQGNSA. The CDR3 has 14 residues. CDR3 sequence reads: CASSEAEGRWELFF. The CDR3 DNA reads as TGTGCCAGTTCCGAGGCGGAGGGACGGTGGGAGCTGTTTTTT.

CDR3 nucleotides: TGTGCCAGCAGCTTATCCGGGACACGGAACACTGAAGCTTTCTTT. Its protein is CASSLSGTRNTEAFF. The chain uses TRBV7-2 and TRBJ1-1, with a weak D call TRBD1 (6 bases). V lost 2 bases and J lost 1, with 11 bases in between. Germline V gives CDR1 SGHTA, CDR2 FQGNSA. This CDR3 spans 15 amino acids.

The chain combines TRBV5-1 with TRBJ2-3; perhaps TRBD2 as D (6 bases). Trimming removed 3 bases at V and 1 base at J, with 27 bases between. This CDR3 spans 20 amino acids. Germline V lookup: CDR1 SGHRS, CDR2 YFSETQ. The CDR3 loop is CASSSAGLDTMLRGTDTQYF. The CDR3, as DNA: TGCGCCAGCAGCTCCGCGGGACTCGACACAATGTTACGGGGCACAGATACGCAGTATTTT.

This clone has only one observation. The rearrangement uses TRBV5-5 and TRBJ2-7, with D unresolved. The CDR3 contains 15 residues. Germline CDR1 and CDR2: SGHKS and YYEKEE (reference sequence). Trimming shortened V by 4 bases and J by 3 bases, and 17 bases separated the two germline ends. CDR3 nucleotides: TGTGCCAGCAGCGCATACTACACTTCATTCTACGAGCAGTACGTC. Its protein product is CASSAYYTSFYEQYV.

The rearrangement links TRBV6-1 to TRBJ1-4; D uncertain. This CDR3 contains 16 residues. CDR1 MNHNS and CDR2 SASEGT come from the germline V gene. The germline V and J ends were trimmed by 4 bases and 0 bases, with 12 bases remaining between them. For the CDR3, the DNA is TGTGCCAGCAGTGGTGGCAGGCGAGCAACTAATGAAAAACTGTTTTTT. This translates into CASSGGRRATNEKLFF.

Only a few counts were recorded for this clone. The V and J genes are TRBV18 and TRBJ1-2; D uncertain. Germline CDR1 and CDR2: KGHSH and LQKENI. The V end lost 0 bases, the J end lost 4 bases, and 15 bases lay between the germline ends. This CDR3 has 16 residues. The CDR3 sequence is CASSPPKPGKGYGYTF. CDR3 in DNA: TGTGCCAGCTCACCACCGAAGCCGGGAAAGGGCTATGGCTACACCTTC.

J is TRBJ2-1 and V is TRBV11-3; TRBD2 matches at 15 bases. The CDR3 runs to 16 residues. With 5 bases clipped from V and 8 bases from J, the junction kept 7 bases outside the gene matches. Germline loops: CDR1 SGHNT, CDR2 YENEEA. The CDR3 sequence: CASSPRTSGRGDEQFF. Here the CDR3 DNA reads TGTGCCAGCAGCCCGCGGACTAGCGGGAGGGGCGATGAGCAGTTCTTC.